The rows below give T cell receptor beta chains drawn from one sample of a study of shared clonotypes between healthy human individuals. TCRdb keeps only in-frame clones here, not all; method: immunoSEQ multiplex PCR. The sample has about 480,000 clones; roughly 78% are singletons. Sequencing input: PBMCs. These receptor sequences come from a woman aged 40 to 50 in good health. Some clones in this sample may be carry-over from other donors' samples. The CDR3 runs from the conserved cysteine through the conserved F or W. D genes are given only for firm matches. Clone size is stated in some rows and not others, as once, few, many or a class when expanded.

clone_size d_call j_call v_call cdr3_nt cdr3_aa
few TRBD1 TRBJ2-1 TRBV6-1 TGTGCCAGCAGTGAAGGACCGGGACAGGGGGTTAATGAGCAGTTCTTC CASSEGPGQGVNEQFF
NA NA TRBJ2-7 TRBV2 TGTGCCAGCAGTGCCCCGGGGACCGACGGCGCGGGGGAGCAGTACTTC CASSAPGTDGAGEQYF
NA NA TRBJ2-2 TRBV7-2 TGTGCCAGCAGCTTAGATAGGAATACCGGGGAGCTGTTTTTT CASSLDRNTGELFF
NA NA TRBJ1-1 TRBV29-1 TGCAGCGTTGAAGATCGGGGATTCAACACTGAAGCTTTCTTT CSVEDRGFNTEAFF
NA NA TRBJ1-1 TRBV7-9 TGTGCCAGCAGCTTCGGGGGGGTGTACACTGAAGCTTTCTTT CASSFGGVYTEAFF
few NA TRBJ1-2 TRBV7-9 TGTGCCAGCAGCTTATGGCAGGGCCATGGCTACACCTTC CASSLWQGHGYTF
NA TRBD2 TRBJ2-2 TRBV7-2 TGTGCCAGCAGCTTAATGGGACTAGCGGGATACACCGGGGAGCTGTTTTTT CASSLMGLAGYTGELFF
NA NA TRBJ1-4 TRBV5-1 TGCGCCAGCAGCTTGGATTCAACTAATGAAAAACTGTTTTTT CASSLDSTNEKLFF
NA TRBD2 TRBJ2-1 TRBV14 TGTGCCAGCAGCCAAAGACCGCCTGGACTAGCGGGATCCTACAATGAGCAGTTCTTC CASSQRPPGLAGSYNEQFF
NA NA TRBJ1-4 TRBV5-1 TGCGCCAGCAGCTTGGGAGGCAGGGGAAGGGAAAAACTGTTTTTT CASSLGGRGREKLFF
NA TRBD2 TRBJ2-3 TRBV5-5 TGTGCCAGCAGTCGCACGTTAACTAGCGGGAACACAGATACGCAGTATTTT CASSRTLTSGNTDTQYF
NA NA TRBJ2-1 TRBV15 TGTGCCACCAGCCAAGGGCAGGATTTTCCCAATGAGCAGTTCTTC CATSQGQDFPNEQFF
NA NA TRBJ2-5 TRBV27 TGTGCCAGCGCCGTTATGGAGGGACTTGAAGAGACCCAGTACTTC CASAVMEGLEETQYF
few NA TRBJ2-5 TRBV25-1 TGTGCCAGCAGTGAATGGGGGGGACATCGGGGAGAGACCCAGTACTTC CASSEWGGHRGETQYF
NA NA TRBJ1-5 TRBV2 TGTGCCAGCTCCGACAGTCGACGCGGCAATCAGCCCCAGCATTTT CASSDSRRGNQPQHF
NA TRBD2 TRBJ2-5 TRBV19 TGTGCCAGTAGTTCTCTTAGGGGACTAGCGGGAGCAGAGACCCAGTACTTC CASSSLRGLAGAETQYF
NA NA TRBJ1-1 TRBV4-2 TGTGCCAGCAGCCCGCAACAGGCATCCGCGAACACTGAAGCTTTCTTT CASSPQQASANTEAFF
once TRBD2 TRBJ2-7 TRBV6-1 TGTGCCAGCAGTTGGGGACTAGACTACTACGAGCAGTACTTC CASSWGLDYYEQYF
once NA TRBJ2-5 TRBV7-3 TGTGCCAGCAGCTTAATTCCCGGTTCCCGAGAGACCCAGTACTTC CASSLIPGSRETQYF
NA TRBD1 TRBJ2-1 TRBV2 TGTGCCAGCAGTGAGGACAGGGGGTCGGATGAGCAGTTCTTC CASSEDRGSDEQFF
NA NA TRBJ2-5 TRBV19 TGTGCCAGTAGTATAGATGGAAGCGGAGCCCGAGGGACCCAGTACTTC CASSIDGSGARGTQYF
NA NA TRBJ1-1 TRBV6-4 TGTGCCAGCAGTGTCGACTGGAACACTGAAGCTTTCTTT CASSVDWNTEAFF
NA NA TRBJ2-2 TRBV7-9 TGTGCCAGCAGCTTCAAAGGTCACACCGGGGAGCTGTTTTTT CASSFKGHTGELFF
NA TRBD1 TRBJ2-7 TRBV29-1 TGCAGCGTTGAAGGCGCTCGGGACAGCTCATACGAGCAGTACTTC CSVEGARDSSYEQYF
NA NA TRBJ2-7 TRBV6-5 TGTGCCAGCAGACGAGGACAGTTATACGAGCAGTACTTC CASRRGQLYEQYF
NA NA TRBJ2-6 TRBV2 TGTGCCAGCAGTGCGCGATCTGGGGCCAACGTCCTGACTTTC CASSARSGANVLTF
few NA TRBJ2-5 TRBV6-1 TGTGCCAGCAGTGAAGCTCACCGCACTGGGGTCCGTTTTCAAGAGACCCAGTACTTC CASSEAHRTGVRFQETQYF
NA NA TRBJ2-5 TRBV19 TGTGCCAGTAGTATACGAGGGCTGGGGGAGACCCAGTACTTC CASSIRGLGETQYF
NA NA TRBJ2-7 TRBV18 TGTGCCAGCTCACCACAGGATGGGGAGCAGTACTTC CASSPQDGEQYF
NA NA TRBJ2-1 TRBV7-2 TGTGCCAGCAGCTTTTATACCGTCGGAGTGGATGAGCAGTTCTTC CASSFYTVGVDEQFF
NA NA TRBJ1-2 TRBV5-1 TGCGCCAGCAGCACAGGGACGGATGTTAACTATGGCTACACCTTC CASSTGTDVNYGYTF
few TRBD1 TRBJ1-4 TRBV2 TGTGCCAGCAGTGACCCGGGACAGGGGATGAGTGAAAAACTGTTTTTT CASSDPGQGMSEKLFF
NA TRBD2 TRBJ2-3 TRBV5-1 TGCGCCAGCAGCCTTGGAGCTAGCGGGAGCAGCGGCACAGATACGCAGTATTTT CASSLGASGSSGTDTQYF
NA TRBD1 TRBJ1-1 TRBV5-1 TGCGCCAGTCAGGGGGGAGGAGAGGGAACTGAAGCTTTCTTT CASQGGGEGTEAFF
NA NA TRBJ2-1 TRBV18 TGTGCCAGCTCAAGGGCAGGGTACAATGAGCAGTTCTTC CASSRAGYNEQFF
NA TRBD2 TRBJ2-1 TRBV7-6 TGTGCCAGCAGCTTAGGGACCGGACTAGCGATCTACAATGAGCAGTTCTTC CASSLGTGLAIYNEQFF
NA NA TRBJ2-7 TRBV5-6 TGTGCCAGCAGCTGGAGACCAAGCTCCTACGAGCAGTACTTC CASSWRPSSYEQYF
few NA TRBJ1-1 TRBV18 TGTGCCAGCTCCCGGGGGCCAGGGGACACTGAAGCTTTCTTT CASSRGPGDTEAFF
NA TRBD2 TRBJ2-1 TRBV6-1 TGTGCCAGCACAGCTAGCGGGAGTTACAATGAGCAGTTCTTC CASTASGSYNEQFF
NA NA TRBJ1-2 TRBV2 TGTGCCAGCAGTCCACAGGGTCCGGGTGGCTACACCTTC CASSPQGPGGYTF
NA TRBD1 TRBJ2-1 TRBV6-5 TGTGCCAGCAGTTATGGGACAGGGATCGATGAGCAGTTCTTC CASSYGTGIDEQFF
NA NA TRBJ1-5 TRBV28 TGTGCCAGCAGTTTAAGGGGTCAGCCCCAGCATTTT CASSLRGQPQHF
NA NA TRBJ1-2 TRBV10-3 TGTGCCTCCGGGGAAAATAACTATGGCTACACCTTC CASGENNYGYTF
NA TRBD1 TRBJ2-7 TRBV28 TGTGCCAGCAGTTTACAAGGGACAGGGGGTTACTACGAGCAGTACTTC CASSLQGTGGYYEQYF
NA TRBD1 TRBJ2-7 TRBV19 TGTGCCAGTAGTGCCGGGACAGGCGACTCCTACGAGCAGTACTTC CASSAGTGDSYEQYF
NA NA TRBJ2-3 TRBV5-1 TGCGCCAGCAGCTTTAGTGGAGCAATTGCAGATACGCAGTATTTT CASSFSGAIADTQYF